One sample yielded the 16 T cell receptor beta chains listed below, sequenced in a study of blood T cells in healthy people across ages. Then a second PCR, running roughly 6 to 12 cycles, was carried out with a sample-barcoded 5' primer and a J-beta primer mix. TCRdb used MiXCR to reprocess the 5' RACE reads, holding one entry per CDR3 protein. The table includes hundreds of thousands of distinct CDR3 sequences, more than 55% detected once. The sample comprised blood. The receptor source for this set is a man in his forties in good health.

V usage is TRBV7-2 and J usage is TRBJ1-5, with 7 positions matching TRBD1. Germline CDR1 is SGHTA and CDR2 is FQGNSA. V trimming: 4 bases; J trimming: 8 bases; junction bases outside the gene matches: 14. The CDR3 has 16 amino acids. The CDR3 DNA follows: TGTGCCAGCAGCTCGAAAGGGGGCGCATTTATTGAGCCCCAGCATTTT. This translates into CASSSKGGAFIEPQHF.

Only a few counts were recorded for this clonotype. This rearrangement joins TRBV7-9 to TRBJ2-7, with no clear D. Trimming cost V 5 bases and J 0 bases, with 17 bases left between them. Germline CDR1 is SEHNR and CDR2 is FQNEAQ (reference sequence). CDR3 length equals 16 residues. CDR3 in DNA: TGTGCCAGCAGCGCAATATCGCACAGAAACTCCTACGAGCAGTACTTC. This gives the protein CASSAISHRNSYEQYF. Full variable domain (missing parts from reference TRBV7-9 and TRBJ2-7): DTGVSQNPRHKITKRGQNVTFRCDPISEHNRLYWYRQTLGQGPEFLTYFQNEAQLEKSRLLSDRFSAERPKGSFSTLEIQRTEQGDSAMYLCASSAISHRNSYEQYFGPGTRLTVT.

The chain links TRBV11-3 to TRBJ2-1; either TRBD1 or TRBD2 may supply D (5 bases each). Germline V CDR1 and CDR2: SGHNT, YENEEA. The V and J ends lost 1 base and 4 bases respectively, with 17 bases between them. The CDR3 sequence is 17 residues long. The CDR3 loop is CASSLGGLSGTYNEQFF. The DNA for the CDR3 is TGTGCCAGCAGCTTAGGGGGGTTGAGCGGCACGTACAATGAGCAGTTCTTC.

V usage is TRBV20-1 and J usage is TRBJ2-4, with 10 bases fitting TRBD2. Judging by the DNA end, TRBJ2-5 fits better; the J call may be wrong. Germline values: CDR1 DFQATT, CDR2 SNEGSKA (reference sequence). CDR3 length equals 16 residues. The CDR3 DNA is TGCAGTGCTCCCCATAAGCGGGGGGGAATCTTAGAGACCCAGTACTTC. This translates into CSAPHKRGGILETQYF.

The genes are TRBV5-1 and TRBJ1-5, with 9 bases fitting TRBD1. The germline V gene encodes CDR1 SGHRS and CDR2 YFSETQ. Trimming took 4 bases from V and 5 from J; bases not matched to a gene: 7. CDR3 length equals 15 residues. DNA of the CDR3: TGCGCCAGCAGCGCCGGTGGACAGGGGTATCAGCCCCAGCATTTT. This translates into CASSAGGQGYQPQHF. The whole variable domain, filled in from reference TRBV5-1 and TRBJ1-5, reads KAGVTQTPRYLIKTRGQQVTLSCSPISGHRSVSWYQQTPGQGLQFLFEYFSETQRNKGNFPGRFSGRQFSNSRSEMNVSTLELGDSALYLCASSAGGQGYQPQHFGDGTRLSIL.

This chain connects TRBV11-1 to TRBJ2-2, with TRBD1 identical over 8 bases. Germline assignment: CDR1 SGHAT and CDR2 FQDESV (reference sequence). V dropped 3 bases and J dropped 6; count of bases not matched to a gene: 3. CDR3 length: 14 amino acids. CDR3 sequence reads: CASSLDRASGELFF. The CDR3 DNA is TGTGCCAGCAGCTTGGACAGGGCGTCCGGGGAGCTGTTTTTT. The variable domain in full, with the rest retrieved from reference TRBV11-1 and TRBJ2-2, is EAEVAQSPRYKITEKSQAVAFWCDPISGHATLYWYRQILGQGPELLVQFQDESVVDDSQLPKDRFSAERLKGVDSTLKIQPAELGDSAMYLCASSLDRASGELFFGEGSRLTVL.

V and J are TRBV6-5 and TRBJ2-7, with 8 bases aligning to TRBD2. Losses at the gene ends were 0 bases for V and 6 bases for J; bases not matched to a gene: 10. The CDR3 spans 16 residues. Germline loops: CDR1 MNHEY, CDR2 SVGAGI. In nucleotides, the CDR3 is TGTGCCAGCAGTTACTCGACTGGCGGGAGGTATGGCGAGCAGTACTTC. It encodes CASSYSTGGRYGEQYF.

The chain employs TRBV25-1 and TRBJ2-4; 10 bases align to TRBD1. The end of the DNA aligns better with TRBJ2-7, so the J call may be wrong. The CDR3 consists of 16 residues. Per germline, CDR1 MGHDK and CDR2 SYGVNS. The CDR3 sequence is CASSDIGTGEGDEQYF. The CDR3 DNA reads as TGTGCCAGCAGTGATATCGGGACAGGGGAAGGAGACGAGCAGTACTTC.

The V call is TRBV20-1, the J call TRBJ2-7; TRBD2 matches at 7 bases. The CDR3 consists of 17 residues. V was pared by 7 bases and J by 2 bases, with 20 bases of the junction left unmatched. The germline V gene encodes CDR1 DFQATT and CDR2 SNEGSKA (reference sequence). CDR3 protein: CSGTSGGPDSSPYEQYF. For the CDR3, the DNA is TGCAGTGGGACCTCGGGGGGTCCGGATTCTTCGCCCTACGAGCAGTACTTC.

The chain employs TRBV4-3 and TRBJ2-1; TRBD2 aligns across 10 bases. In germline, CDR1 is LGHNA, CDR2 YSLEER. This CDR3 has 17 amino acids. Unmatched junction bases numbered 10, after V lost 0 bases and J lost 8 bases. The CDR3 protein is CASSQEACLAGVHEQFF. The CDR3 bases are TGCGCCAGCAGCCAAGAAGCCTGCCTAGCGGGGGTACATGAGCAGTTCTTC.

This clonotype was counted between two and nine times. The chain has TRBV27 and TRBJ2-7; possibly TRBD1 or TRBD2 for D (6 bases each). V lost 6 bases to trimming and J lost 5 bases, with 17 bases between them. This CDR3 has 14 residues. CDR1 is MNHEY and CDR2 is SMNVEV in the germline V gene (reference sequence). The CDR3 protein is CASRLSLGGHEQYF. The CDR3 DNA reads TGTGCCAGCAGACTGAGTCTGGGGGGCCACGAGCAGTACTTC.

This chain links TRBV27 with TRBJ2-1; 8 bases agree with TRBD1. Germline CDR1 reads MNHEY; CDR2 reads SMNVEV (reference sequence). Trimming at V came to 6 bases and at J to 7 bases, leaving 14 bases not matched to a gene. The CDR3 contains 16 residues. The CDR3 coding sequence is TGTGCCAGCAGCCAACCAGTCGGGCAGGGGGCTAATGAGCAGTTCTTC. This translates into CASSQPVGQGANEQFF.

The gene calls are TRBV28 and TRBJ1-2; 7 bases align to TRBD1. The CDR3 contains 13 residues. The J segment lost 10 bases and the V segment lost 10 bases, leaving 15 bases of the junction unmatched. In germline, CDR1 is MDHEN, CDR2 SYDVKM. The CDR3, as DNA: TGTGCCACAAAGGACAGGAGCGATCCGGACTACACCTTC. It codes for CATKDRSDPDYTF.

Many counts were recorded for this clonotype. The rearrangement uses TRBV4-2 and TRBJ2-3; D assignment may be TRBD1 or TRBD2 (5 bases each). CDR1 and CDR2 from the germline V gene are LGHNA and YNFKEQ. Deletions cut 3 bases from V and 6 bases from J, with 19 bases between. This CDR3 comprises 16 residues. CDR3 sequence: CASSHGTRDRYDTQYF. The CDR3 DNA reads TGTGCCAGCAGCCACGGGACCCGGGATCGTTATGATACGCAGTATTTT.

In the case of this clonotype: An end of the junction differs from the germline gene, which may be a read error. The V and J genes are TRBV29-1 and TRBJ2-7; TRBD2 aligns across 8 bases. The CDR3 runs to 16 residues. Looked up from germline, CDR1 is SQVTM and CDR2 is ANQGSEA. The CDR3 spells CSVEGFSGSFSDEQYF. The CDR3 DNA reads as TGCAGCGTTGAAGGCTTCAGCGGGAGCTTCTCCGACGAGCAGTACTTC.

Many counts were recorded for this clonotype. The rearrangement uses TRBV29-1 and TRBJ2-1, with no clear D. Germline V gene data show CDR1 as SQVTM and CDR2 as ANQGSEA. This CDR3 comprises 11 residues. The ends were cut back, 4 bases at V and 4 bases at J, with 5 bases in the middle. This CDR3 is CSVGGYNEQFF. CDR3 DNA: TGCAGCGTTGGGGGTTACAATGAGCAGTTCTTC.